Shown below are 25 T cell receptor beta chains from a single sample sequenced in a study of blood T cell repertoires in COVID-19. This table comes from immunoSEQ multiplex PCR, and its TCRdb copy is limited to in-frame clones, with some not included. This sample has about 240,000 clones, with 84% found just once. Sequencing input: peripheral blood. Receptor source: a man between 50 and 59 years old with acute or convalescent COVID-19.

The chain combines TRBV7-3 with TRBJ1-5; D is unresolved. Germline V CDR1 and CDR2: SGHTA, FQGTGA. The CDR3 spans 13 residues. The ends were cut back, 1 base at V and 7 bases at J, with 8 bases in the middle. CDR3 protein: CASSLNRGQPQHF. CDR3 sequence (DNA): TGTGCCAGCAGCTTAAATCGGGGACAGCCCCAGCATTTT. Variable domain in full (rest from reference TRBV7-3 and TRBJ1-5): GAGVSQTPSNKVTEKGKYVELRCDPISGHTALYWYRQSLGQGPEFLIYFQGTGAADDSGLPNDRFFAVRPEGSVSTLKIQRTERGDSAVYLCASSLNRGQPQHFGDGTRLSIL.

The rearrangement uses TRBV3-1 (or the pseudogene TRBV3-2) and TRBJ1-3, with 8 positions matching TRBD1. After removal of 5 bases from V and 6 bases from J, the junction contained 6 bases not matched to a gene. The germline gives CDR1 LGHDT, CDR2 YNNKEL (reference sequence). The CDR3 contains 14 residues. The CDR3 region is CASSGDRQPNTIYF. CDR3 sequence (DNA): TGTGCCAGCAGCGGGGACAGGCAACCAAACACCATATATTTT.

This clone has only one observation. The CDR3 region has the DNA TGTGCCAGCAGCCAAGTAGGGAGCTATGGCTACACCTTC. Protein product: CASSQVGSYGYTF. The chain has TRBV3-1 (or the pseudogene TRBV3-2) and TRBJ1-2; D call uncertain. The CDR3 loop spans 13 amino acids. V was cut by 1 base and J by 4 bases, with 7 bases left in between. Germline CDR1 reads LGHDT; CDR2 reads YNNKEL (reference sequence).

This chain uses TRBV30 with TRBJ2-7; D remains ambiguous. The CDR3 loop spans 12 amino acids. Trimming removed 1 base at V and 0 bases at J, with 4 bases between. Germline loops: CDR1 GTSNPN, CDR2 SVGIG (reference sequence). CDR3 in DNA: TGTGCCTGGAGTGCAAACTCCTACGAGCAGTACTTC. Residues: CAWSANSYEQYF.

This clone was observed a single time. The gene calls are TRBV6-5 and TRBJ2-3; 9 bases match TRBD2. The V gene's germline CDR1 is MNHEY and CDR2 SVGAGI. With V trimmed by 7 bases and J by 5 bases, 10 bases remained unmatched. The CDR3 contains 15 residues. DNA for the CDR3: TGTGCCAGCATTCGAGCGGGGGGCCGCCAAGATACGCAGTATTTT. Its translation: CASIRAGGRQDTQYF.

The CDR3 spells CASSQDTYTSPPYNEQFF. CDR3 nucleotides: TGTGCCAGCAGCCAAGACACCTATACTAGTCCCCCCTACAATGAGCAGTTCTTC. The chain is built from TRBV4-2 and TRBJ2-1; a weak D match, TRBD2 (5 bases). Per germline, CDR1 LGHNA and CDR2 YNFKEQ. The CDR3 covers 18 residues. Trimming took off 0 bases at V and 2 bases at J, with 17 bases between the two ends.

The chain uses TRBV7-8 and TRBJ2-5, with 7 bases lining up with TRBD1. The CDR3 has 14 amino acids. Looked up from germline, CDR1 is SGHVS and CDR2 is FQNEAQ. V lost 3 bases and J lost 5; bases outside the gene matches: 6. The CDR3 region has the DNA TGTGCCAGCAGCTTTGGCAGGGGGTCCGAGACCCAGTACTTC. The encoded protein is CASSFGRGSETQYF.

The chain carries TRBV2 and TRBJ2-7, with TRBD1 matching over 11 bases. Trimming cost V 8 bases and J 2 bases; bases outside gene matches: 2. The germline V gene encodes CDR1 SNHLY and CDR2 FYNNEI. The CDR3 is 13 residues long. The CDR3 DNA is TGTGCCAGCGCGGGACAGGGGGCCTACGAGCAGTACTTC. Residues: CASAGQGAYEQYF. Filled out from reference TRBV2 and TRBJ2-7, the complete variable domain reads EPEVTQTPSHQVTQMGQEVILRCVPISNHLYFYWYRQILGQKVEFLVSFYNNEISEKSEIFDDQFSVERPDGSNFTLKIRSTKLEDSAMYFCASAGQGAYEQYFGPGTRLTVT.

This sequence joins TRBV14 and TRBJ2-1; D unclear. Germline V gene sequence: CDR1 SGHDN, CDR2 FVKESK. Trimming cost V 0 bases and J 15 bases, with 12 bases left between them. CDR3 length equals 12 residues. The CDR3 sequence: CASSQDTIIAFF. The CDR3 nucleotides read TGTGCCAGCAGCCAAGATACTATAATCGCGTTCTTC.

The rearrangement links TRBV9 to TRBJ2-7; TRBD1 aligns across 8 bases. Germline CDR1 is SGDLS and CDR2 is YYNGEE. With V trimmed by 0 bases and J by 2 bases, 4 bases remained unmatched. The CDR3 contains 15 residues. The CDR3 DNA is TGTGCCAGCAGCGTAGATCCGACAGGGGCCTACGAGCAGTACTTC. It specifies CASSVDPTGAYEQYF.

CDR3 residues: CASSPLRASSGTEAFF. Written as DNA, the CDR3 is TGTGCCAGCAGCCCCCTCCGGGCATCCTCAGGGACTGAAGCTTTCTTT. The J gene is TRBJ1-1, the V gene TRBV3-1 (or the pseudogene TRBV3-2), with D perhaps TRBD1 (5 bases). Germline V gives CDR1 LGHDT, CDR2 YNNKEL (reference sequence). CDR3 length: 16 amino acids. V was shortened by 4 bases and J by 5 bases, with 20 bases between the two germline ends.

The chain uses TRBV5-5 and TRBJ1-1; D is ambiguous. V gave up 4 bases and J gave up 4 bases, with 17 bases separating them. This CDR3 is 15 amino acids long. Germline V lookup: CDR1 SGHKS, CDR2 YYEKEE (reference sequence). CDR3 protein: CASSLGAALSTEAFF. CDR3 coding DNA: TGTGCCAGCAGCCTCGGAGCCGCGCTGAGCACTGAAGCTTTCTTT. Complete variable domain (other parts from reference TRBV5-5 and TRBJ1-1): DAGVTQSPTHLIKTRGQQVTLRCSPISGHKSVSWYQQVLGQGPQFIFQYYEKEERGRGNFPDRFSARQFPNYSSELNVNALLLGDSALYLCASSLGAALSTEAFFGQGTRLTVV.

The V gene is TRBV6-5, the J gene TRBJ1-3; 8 bases align to TRBD1. Looked up from germline, CDR1 is MNHEY and CDR2 is SVGAGI. After removal of 2 bases from V and 4 bases from J, the junction contained 4 bases not matched to a gene. CDR3 length equals 15 residues. The CDR3: CASSYATGGGNTIYF. As DNA, the CDR3 is TGTGCCAGCAGTTACGCCACAGGGGGGGGAAACACCATATATTTT.

This clone was recorded a few times. The CDR3 DNA sequence: TGTGCCAGCAGCTTAGGACAGGCCCCAGCTTTCTTT. Translation gives CASSLGQAPAFF. The rearrangement joins TRBV7-9 to TRBJ1-1, with D possibly matching TRBD1 (6 bases). Trimming left V 1 base short and J 10 bases short, with 10 bases between. In germline, CDR1 is SEHNR, CDR2 FQNEAQ (reference sequence). CDR3 length: 12 amino acids.

The count of this clone is one. The genes are TRBV6-5 and TRBJ1-3; D gene unclear. Per germline, CDR1 MNHEY and CDR2 SVGAGI. The CDR3 is 14 amino acids. V was shortened by 6 bases and J by 0 bases, with 9 bases between the two germline ends. CDR3 DNA: TGTGCCAGCAGAACATCAGTCTCTGGAAACACCATATATTTT. Encoded protein: CASRTSVSGNTIYF.

As for this clone: Here the CDR3 omits its conserved ending phenylalanine or tryptophan, so a read error is the likely source. No DNA is shown, since the ends of the CDR3 on it are uncertain; the CDR3 is the one TCRdb lists. This chain links TRBV23-1 with TRBJ1-1. TRBV23-1 is annotated as an ORF whose role is uncertain. The CDR3 adds up to 9 amino acids, both ends counted. CDR3 region: CASRKLPSS.

The chain uses TRBV11-2 and TRBJ2-1, with TRBD2 matching over 8 bases. The CDR3 is made up of 16 amino acids. Trimming cost V 5 bases and J 6 bases; bases outside gene matches: 12. Germline V gives CDR1 SGHAT, CDR2 FQNNGV. This CDR3 is CASSPVSAGEINEQFF. The DNA for the CDR3 is TGTGCCAGCAGCCCCGTTTCAGCGGGAGAGATCAATGAGCAGTTCTTC.

This rearrangement joins TRBV10-2 to TRBJ2-5, with D perhaps matching TRBD1 (5 bases). CDR3 length: 14 residues. Trimming pared 3 bases from V and 9 bases from J, leaving 17 bases between. The germline V gene encodes CDR1 WSHSY and CDR2 SAAADI. The CDR3 nucleotides read TGCGCCAGCAGTGAAGTACAGGCGACCAGGGCCCAGTACTTC. This gives the protein CASSEVQATRAQYF.

V and J are TRBV4-1 and TRBJ1-4, with a tentative D call TRBD1 (5 bases). Germline assignment: CDR1 MGHRA and CDR2 YSYEKL. V was pared by 0 bases and J by 3 bases, with 11 bases between. The CDR3 has 16 residues. CDR3 loop: CASSQEGRAANEKLFF. The DNA for the CDR3 is TGCGCCAGCAGCCAAGAGGGCAGGGCCGCTAATGAAAAACTGTTTTTT.

The gene calls are TRBV18 and TRBJ2-7; possible D gene TRBD2, 7 bases. V was clipped by 2 bases and J by 3 bases, with 17 bases between them. Germline CDR1 reads KGHSH; CDR2 reads LQKENI. The CDR3 covers 16 residues. CDR3 in amino acids: CASSPSGKGGGYEQYF. CDR3 nucleotides: TGTGCCAGCTCACCATCCGGGAAAGGGGGGGGCTACGAGCAGTACTTC.

Here the CDR3 reads CASSLEGGENTEAFF. Here the CDR3 DNA reads TGTGCCAGCAGCCTCGAGGGAGGGGAGAACACTGAAGCTTTCTTT. This chain links TRBV7-2 with TRBJ1-1, with a tentative D call TRBD1 (5 bases). This CDR3 has 15 amino acids. CDR1 SGHTA and CDR2 FQGNSA come from the germline V gene. V shed 5 bases and J shed 1 base, with 14 bases lying between them.

V and J are TRBV7-3 and TRBJ2-1, with 12 bases fitting TRBD2. CDR1 is SGHTA, CDR2 FQGTGA, per germline. Germline trimming cut 5 bases from V and 4 bases from J; bases unmatched to any gene: 3. The CDR3 covers 15 residues. The CDR3 DNA is TGTGCCAGCAGCCTCGGGACTAGCGGGTACAATGAGCAGTTCTTC. Residues: CASSLGTSGYNEQFF.

CDR3 in amino acids: CASSYDPGAFYEQYF. CDR3 DNA: TGTGCCAGCAGTTACGATCCAGGGGCTTTCTACGAGCAGTACTTC. This rearrangement joins TRBV6-5 to TRBJ2-7; TRBD1 is a possible D gene (6 bases). Per the germline V gene, CDR1 is MNHEY and CDR2 is SVGAGI. V gave up 2 bases and J gave up 3 bases, with 14 bases separating them. This CDR3 contains 15 residues.

The chain links TRBV19 to TRBJ1-2; 9 bases agree with TRBD1. The CDR3 covers 14 residues. Germline lookup yields CDR1 LNHDA and CDR2 SQIVND (reference sequence). The ends lost 5 bases at V and 4 bases at J; junction bases unmatched: 5. The CDR3 nucleotides read TGTGCCAGTAGTTTCCAGACAGGGGGCTATGGCTACACCTTC. Its protein product is CASSFQTGGYGYTF. The whole variable domain, filled in from reference TRBV19 and TRBJ1-2, reads DGGITQSPKYLFRKEGQNVTLSCEQNLNHDAMYWYRQDPGQGLRLIYYSQIVNDFQKGDIAEGYSVSREKKESFPLTVTSAQKNPTAFYLCASSFQTGGYGYTFGSGTRLTVV.

The chain has TRBV5-1 and TRBJ1-3; the match to TRBD1 covers 9 bases. The germline V gene has CDR1 SGHRS and CDR2 YFSETQ. The V gene end was trimmed by 3 bases and the J gene end by 0 bases; junction bases not matched to a gene: 13. This CDR3 spans 19 amino acids. This CDR3 is CASSWAFPGQGSSGNTIYF. The CDR3, as DNA: TGCGCCAGCAGCTGGGCCTTTCCGGGACAGGGCAGCTCTGGAAACACCATATATTTT.